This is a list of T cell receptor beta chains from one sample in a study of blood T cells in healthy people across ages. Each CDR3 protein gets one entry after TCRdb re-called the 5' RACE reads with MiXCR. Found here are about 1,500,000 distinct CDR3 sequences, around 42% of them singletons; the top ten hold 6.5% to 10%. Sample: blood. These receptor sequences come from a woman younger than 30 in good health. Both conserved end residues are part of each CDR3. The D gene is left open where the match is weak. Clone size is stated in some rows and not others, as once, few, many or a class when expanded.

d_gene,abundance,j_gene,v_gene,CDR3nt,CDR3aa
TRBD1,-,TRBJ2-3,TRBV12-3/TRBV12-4,TGTGCCAGCAGTTCCGGGACAGGGGCGGGAGATGCGCAGTATTTT,CASSSGTGAGDAQYF
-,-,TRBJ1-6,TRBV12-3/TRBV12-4,TGTGCCAGCAGTTCTTCAGGGACGGGATATAATTCACCCCTCCACTTT,CASSSSGTGYNSPLHF
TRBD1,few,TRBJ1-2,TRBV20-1,TGCAGTGAGGCGGGACAGGGGGCTAACTATGGCTACACCTTC,CSEAGQGANYGYTF
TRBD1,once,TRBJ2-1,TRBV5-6,TGTGCCAGCAGCTTGGAGGGGGCTGTGACCTACAATGAGCAGTTCTTC,CASSLEGAVTYNEQFF
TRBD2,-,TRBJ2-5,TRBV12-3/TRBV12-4,TGTGCCAGCAGTGGGACTAGCGGGAGGGCGGTAGAGACCCAGTACTTC,CASSGTSGRAVETQYF
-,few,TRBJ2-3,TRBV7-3,TGTGCCAGCAGCCCAACGACCGGGACGGATAGCACAGATACGCAGTATTTT,CASSPTTGTDSTDTQYF
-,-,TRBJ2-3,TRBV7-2,TGTGCCAGCAGCCCCCCCCTCACAGATACGCAGTATTTT,CASSPPLTDTQYF
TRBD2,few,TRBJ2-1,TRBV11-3,TGTGCCAGCAGCTTAGGATACGGGGGGTCCCTCAATGAGCAGTTCTTC,CASSLGYGGSLNEQFF
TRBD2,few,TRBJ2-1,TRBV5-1,TGCGCCAGCAGCTTTGCCCTAGCGGGGACTAACAATGAGCAGTTCTTC,CASSFALAGTNNEQFF
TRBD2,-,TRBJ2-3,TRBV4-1,TGCGCCAGCAGCCAATTTCTTAGCGGGGGGACTCTCACAGATACGCAGTATTTT,CASSQFLSGGTLTDTQYF
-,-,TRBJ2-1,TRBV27,TGTGCCAGCAGTTTTCTAGCTCCCCACAATGAGCAGTTCTTC,CASSFLAPHNEQFF
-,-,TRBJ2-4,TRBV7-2,TGTGCCAGCAGCCCCCGAATAGCCAAAAACATTCAGTACTTC,CASSPRIAKNIQYF
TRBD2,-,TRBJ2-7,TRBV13,TGTGCCAGCAGCTTATTCCCGGGTAGCGGGTTACGGAATGAGCAGTACTTC,CASSLFPGSGLRNEQYF
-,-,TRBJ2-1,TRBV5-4,TGTGCCAGCAGCTTGGACATCGTGAACTACAATGAGCAGTTCTTC,CASSLDIVNYNEQFF
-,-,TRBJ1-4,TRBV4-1,TGCGCCAGCAGCCAAGTAGATAATGAAAAACTGTTTTTT,CASSQVDNEKLFF
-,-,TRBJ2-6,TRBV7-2,TGTGCCAGCAGCATAACTGGGCAGGGTGGGGACCTGACTTTC,CASSITGQGGDLTF
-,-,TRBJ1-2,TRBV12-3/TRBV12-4,TGTGCCAGCAGTTTATCGGCGGAGGACCGCTATGGCTACACCTTC,CASSLSAEDRYGYTF
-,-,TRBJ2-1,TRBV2,TGTGCCAGCAGTGAGTCCTGGGACTACAATGAGCAGTTCTTC,CASSESWDYNEQFF
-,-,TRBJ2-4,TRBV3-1,TGTGCCAGCAGCCAAGATCGGCAGGGGGGAGCCAAAAACATTCAGTACTTC,CASSQDRQGGAKNIQYF
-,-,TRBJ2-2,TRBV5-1,TGCGCCAGCAGCTCAAAACAACAGAGCACCGGGGAGCTGTTTTTT,CASSSKQQSTGELFF
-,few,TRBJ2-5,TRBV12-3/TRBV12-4,TGTGCCAGCAGGCCGGGGGACCAAGAGACCCAGTACTTC,CASRPGDQETQYF
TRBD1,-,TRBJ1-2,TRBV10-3,TGTGCTCGCAATGCGGGGACAGGGGATGGCTACACCTTC,CARNAGTGDGYTF
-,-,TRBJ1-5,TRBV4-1,TGCGCCAGCAGCCAAGATGGGACCTACGGGGTTAGGCCCCAGCATTTT,CASSQDGTYGVRPQHF
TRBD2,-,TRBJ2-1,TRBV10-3,TGTGCCATCAGTGGTGGGACTAGCGGGAGGAATGGAAATGAGCAGTTCTTC,CAISGGTSGRNGNEQFF
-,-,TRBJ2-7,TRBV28,TGTGCCAGCAGTATGGGACCGACTTTGTTATACGAGCAGTACTTC,CASSMGPTLLYEQYF
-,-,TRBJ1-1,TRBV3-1,TGTGCCAGCGCGGACGGTCAGAACACTGAAGCTTTCTTT,CASADGQNTEAFF
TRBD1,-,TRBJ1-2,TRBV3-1,TGTGCCAGCAGCTCGACAGGGGCGATCTATGGCTACACCTTC,CASSSTGAIYGYTF
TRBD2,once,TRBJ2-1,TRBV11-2,TGTGCCAGCAGCTCTGTAGCGGGGGCTAACAATGAGCAGTTCTTC,CASSSVAGANNEQFF
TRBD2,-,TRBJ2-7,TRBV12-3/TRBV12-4,TGTGCCAGCAGTCCCAGGGGTCCTAGCGGGGCCTACTCCTACGAGCAGTACTTC,CASSPRGPSGAYSYEQYF
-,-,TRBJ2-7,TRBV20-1,TGCAGTGCAACCCGGGACCCTCAATACGAGCAGTACTTC,CSATRDPQYEQYF
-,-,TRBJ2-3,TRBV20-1,TGCAGTGCAAACCACCACGAGGGGGATACGCAGTATTTT,CSANHHEGDTQYF